This T cell receptor beta chain was captured in a study of blood T cell repertoires in COVID-19. Study-level background: Specimens from acute and convalescent COVID-19 originated in the United States, Italy and Spain. T cells, B-cell-depleted T cells, or PBMCs provided the cDNA or gDNA that served as material.

CDR1 is SNHLY and CDR2 is FYNNEI in the germline V gene. CDR3 size: 16 residues. V shed 5 bases, J shed 0 bases, and the junction held 6 bases outside the gene matches. Authors' methods: The authors estimated nucleated cell counts from reference gene primer amplification. Repertoires were generated with immunoSEQ multiplex PCR, while TCRdb's copy carries only in-frame clones and drops some. V and J calls and clone size are those listed in that table; D and trimming were worked out from the DNA. In the table there are approximately 85,000 clones, around 86% of which are singletons. This TCR was recovered from a man in his fifties or sixties with active or convalescent COVID-19. The sequenced sample consisted of peripheral blood. The chain employs TRBV2 and TRBJ2-4; 8 positions match TRBD1. This chain's CDR3 is CASSTGTGLAKNIQYF. DNA of the CDR3: TGTGCCAGCAGTACCGGGACAGGTTTAGCCAAAAACATTCAGTACTTC.